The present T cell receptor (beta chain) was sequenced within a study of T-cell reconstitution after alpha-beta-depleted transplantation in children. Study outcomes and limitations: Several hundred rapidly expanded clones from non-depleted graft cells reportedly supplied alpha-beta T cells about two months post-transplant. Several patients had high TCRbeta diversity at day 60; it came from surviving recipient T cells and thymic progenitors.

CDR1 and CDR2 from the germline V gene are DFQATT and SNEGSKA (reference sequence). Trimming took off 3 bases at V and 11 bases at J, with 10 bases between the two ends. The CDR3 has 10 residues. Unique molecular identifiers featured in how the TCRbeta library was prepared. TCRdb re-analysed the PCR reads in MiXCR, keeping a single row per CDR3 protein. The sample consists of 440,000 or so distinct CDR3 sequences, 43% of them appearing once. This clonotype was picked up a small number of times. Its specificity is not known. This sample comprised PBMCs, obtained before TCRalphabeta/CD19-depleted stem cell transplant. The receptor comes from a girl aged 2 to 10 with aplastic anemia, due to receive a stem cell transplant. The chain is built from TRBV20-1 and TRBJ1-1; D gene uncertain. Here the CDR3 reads CSARGLGAFF. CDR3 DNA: TGCAGTGCTAGGGGTCTGGGGGCTTTCTTT.